This T cell receptor beta chain was captured by sequencing in a study of T cells in Graves' hyperthyroidism and ophthalmopathy. The germline V and J ends were trimmed by 6 bases and 5 bases, with 22 bases remaining between them. Germline CDR1 reads KGHSH; CDR2 reads LQKENI. The CDR3 consists of 17 residues. Study-wide findings and caveats: Before onset, ophthalmopathy was predicted by the model a median 6.5 months earlier.

Authors of the study amplified TCR beta CDR3 regions from RNA transcripts. Initially, a first-round RT-PCR of the TCR CDR3 employed the HTBI primer set. TCRdb redid the calling of the multiplex PCR reads with MiXCR, one entry per CDR3 protein. The table shows approximately 530,000 distinct CDR3 sequences, with less than 20% occurring only once. This clonotype was seen a handful of times. Its antigen is still unknown. This receptor was taken from a man aged 35 to 55 with Graves' ophthalmopathy. The sample taken for sequencing was blood. This chain links TRBV18 with TRBJ2-2; weak D call: TRBD2 (6 bases). CDR3 nucleotides: TGTGCCAGCTCGGACCTCCCCGGGGCGGGATCAACCGGGGAGCTGTTTTTT. Amino acid sequence: CASSDLPGAGSTGELFF.